The 14 T cell receptor beta chains given below trace back to one sample, sequenced in a study of cytomegalovirus exposure and HLA in healthy donors. The study ran its PCR with 60 Vbeta and 13 Jbeta primers. Profiled with immunoSEQ multiplex PCR; TCRdb holds only in-frame clones, not every one. This sample has about 160,000 clones; approximately 84% occur once, and the top ten carry about 0.37%. Sequenced: PBMCs. Receptor source: a boy between 2 and 10 years old in good health and CMV-seronegative.

The J gene is TRBJ2-2, the V gene TRBV2; perhaps TRBD1 as D (5 bases). The CDR3 has 15 residues. Germline loops: CDR1 SNHLY, CDR2 FYNNEI. Trimming left V 7 bases short and J 1 base short, with 13 bases between. This CDR3 is CASTSLGQNTGELFF. The CDR3 region has the DNA TGTGCCAGCACCTCCCTAGGACAGAACACCGGGGAGCTGTTTTTT.

The sample holds one count of this clone. The chain is built from TRBV7-8 and TRBJ2-1; maybe TRBD1 (6 bases). V dropped 5 bases and J dropped 5 bases, with 7 bases sitting between them. Germline CDR1 SGHVS, CDR2 FQNEAQ. This CDR3 is built from 12 residues. The CDR3 region has the DNA TGTGCCAGCAGCCACAGGGACAATGAGCAGTTCTTC. Protein: CASSHRDNEQFF. Based on the CDR3 plus reference TRBV7-8 and TRBJ2-1, the full variable domain is GAGVSQSPRYKVAKRGQDVALRCDPISGHVSLFWYQQALGQGPEFLTYFQNEAQLDKSGLPSDRFFAERPEGSVSTLKIQRTQQEDSAVYLCASSHRDNEQFFGPGTRLTVL.

The CDR3 sequence is CASSPLAGGPVANEQFF. In DNA form, the CDR3 reads TGTGCCAGCAGCCCACTAGCGGGAGGGCCAGTAGCTAATGAGCAGTTCTTC. J is TRBJ2-1 and V is TRBV5-4; 13 bases align to TRBD2. The junction had 11 bases not matched to a gene; V was cut back by 4 bases and J by 7 bases. Germline values: CDR1 SGHNT, CDR2 YYREEE (reference sequence). The CDR3 is 17 residues long. The variable domain in full, completed from reference TRBV5-4 and TRBJ2-1, reads ETGVTQSPTHLIKTRGQQVTLRCSSQSGHNTVSWYQQALGQGPQFIFQYYREEENGRGNFPPRFSGLQFPNYSSELNVNALELDDSALYLCASSPLAGGPVANEQFFGPGTRLTVL.

The chain carries TRBV19 and TRBJ1-5; D unclear. The germline CDR1 and CDR2 sequences are LNHDA and SQIVND (reference sequence). The V gene lost 3 bases and the J gene lost 0 bases, with 15 bases spanning the gap. This CDR3 has 17 residues. CDR3 sequence: CASSINLENYSNQPQHF. CDR3 nucleotides: TGTGCCAGTAGTATCAACCTGGAGAATTATAGCAATCAGCCCCAGCATTTT.

The chain recombines TRBV7-9 with TRBJ1-2; D unresolved. The CDR3 is 14 amino acids. Germline V gene lookup returns CDR1 SEHNR and CDR2 FQNEAQ (reference sequence). V lost 7 bases and J 1 base, leaving 13 bases between the germline ends. CDR3 in amino acids: CASTIGEVNYGYTF. Here the CDR3 DNA reads TGTGCCAGCACCATAGGAGAGGTTAACTATGGCTACACCTTC.

The rearrangement joins TRBV25-1 to TRBJ2-1; a weak D match, TRBD1 (5 bases). The V end lost 1 base, the J end lost 5 bases, and 9 bases lay between the germline ends. The CDR3 sequence is 14 residues long. From germline, CDR1 is MGHDK and CDR2 SYGVNS. CDR3 region: CASSEFRAHNEQFF. CDR3 nucleotide sequence: TGTGCCAGCAGTGAATTCAGGGCCCACAATGAGCAGTTCTTC.

The genes are TRBV5-1 and TRBJ2-4; TRBD1 matches at 8 bases. The J segment lost 6 bases and the V segment lost 1 base, leaving 12 bases of the junction unmatched. The germline V gene has CDR1 SGHRS and CDR2 YFSETQ. The CDR3 has 17 residues. In DNA, the CDR3 is TGCGCCAGCAGCTTGTTAGGACAGGGCCTTGGCGGAAACATTCAGTACTTC. Translation gives CASSLLGQGLGGNIQYF.

This chain uses TRBV2 with TRBJ2-5, with D uncertain. The CDR3 totals 11 residues. Germline V CDR1 and CDR2: SNHLY, FYNNEI. With 4 bases removed from V and 3 bases from J, the gap between germline ends came to 3 bases. CDR3 sequence reads: CASSAEETQYF. The CDR3 nucleotides are TGTGCCAGCAGTGCAGAAGAGACCCAGTACTTC. The whole variable domain, remainder taken from reference TRBV2 and TRBJ2-5, is EPEVTQTPSHQVTQMGQEVILRCVPISNHLYFYWYRQILGQKVEFLVSFYNNEISEKSEIFDDQFSVERPDGSNFTLKIRSTKLEDSAMYFCASSAEETQYFGPGTRLLVL.

The chain carries TRBV7-2 and TRBJ1-5; D may be TRBD1 (5 bases). From germline, CDR1 is SGHTA and CDR2 FQGNSA. The CDR3 totals 13 residues. V was clipped by 5 bases and J by 6 bases, with 11 bases between them. The CDR3 region has the DNA TGTGCCAGCAGCGAGCGTACAGGTCAGCCCCAGCATTTT. Translated: CASSERTGQPQHF.

The V and J genes are TRBV10-3 and TRBJ1-3; 9 bases agree with TRBD1. The CDR3 is 14 residues long. Losses at the gene ends were 6 bases for V and 8 bases for J; bases not matched to a gene: 8. In germline, CDR1 is ENHRY, CDR2 SYGVKD. CDR3 in DNA: TGTGCCATCAGCGACCGGGACAGGGCCCACACCATATATTTT. It yields the protein CAISDRDRAHTIYF.

V gene TRBV5-1 combines with J gene TRBJ2-1; TRBD2 aligns across 8 bases. Trimming at V came to 4 bases and at J to 5 bases, leaving 5 bases not matched to a gene. Germline lookup yields CDR1 SGHRS and CDR2 YFSETQ. CDR3 length equals 14 residues. DNA for the CDR3: TGCGCCAGCAGCAGACCGGGACTAGACAATGAGCAGTTCTTC. It codes for CASSRPGLDNEQFF.

The rearrangement uses TRBV5-4 and TRBJ1-1, with TRBD1 as a possible D gene (5 bases). The germline V and J ends were trimmed by 0 bases and 3 bases, with 12 bases remaining between them. The CDR3 is 15 amino acids. CDR1 and CDR2 (germline): SGHNT, YYREEE (reference sequence). As DNA, the CDR3 is TGTGCCAGCAGCTTGGATGGGGGGGGGTACACTGAAGCTTTCTTT. This translates into CASSLDGGGYTEAFF.

V and J are TRBV29-1 and TRBJ2-3; 7 positions agree with TRBD1. CDR3 length: 14 amino acids. V shed 3 bases and J 6 bases; nucleotides not matched to a gene: 9. Germline V CDR1 and CDR2: SQVTM, ANQGSEA. CDR3 sequence (DNA): TGCAGCGTTGACAGGGGGTCGACATTTGATACGCAGTATTTT. Amino acids: CSVDRGSTFDTQYF.

CDR3 amino acids: CASSQESGRTDTQYF. CDR3 sequence (DNA): TGTGCCAGCAGCCAAGAGAGCGGGAGAACAGATACGCAGTATTTT. The V and J genes are TRBV4-2 and TRBJ2-3; TRBD2 aligns across 8 bases. Per germline, CDR1 LGHNA and CDR2 YNFKEQ. V lost 0 bases, J lost 3 bases, and 2 bases stayed unmatched. CDR3 size: 15 residues.